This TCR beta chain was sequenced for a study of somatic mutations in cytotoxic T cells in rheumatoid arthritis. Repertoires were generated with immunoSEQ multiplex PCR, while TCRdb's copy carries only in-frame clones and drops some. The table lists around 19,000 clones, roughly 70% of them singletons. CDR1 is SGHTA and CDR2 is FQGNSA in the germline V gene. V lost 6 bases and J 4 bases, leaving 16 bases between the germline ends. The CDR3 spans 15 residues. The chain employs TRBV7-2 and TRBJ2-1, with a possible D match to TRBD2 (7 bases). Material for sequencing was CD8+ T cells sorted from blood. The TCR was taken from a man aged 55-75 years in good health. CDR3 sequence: CASRGGGGRYNEQFF. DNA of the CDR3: TGTGCCAGCAGGGGGGGCGGGGGTAGGTACAATGAGCAGTTCTTC.